This TCR beta chain was identified during a study of T cells after yellow fever vaccination. General observations from the study: Researchers report a weaker secondary response that nonetheless peaked faster, day 5 versus 15. Contaminants from the bulk population, in the form of abundant clonotypes, could be found in FACS-sorted repertoires. Only a small proportion of the clonotypes turned up in both the CD4 and the CD8 compartments, likely arising from convergent recombination.

By 5'RACE template switching, TCR cDNA was produced, with a universal primer site and UMIs added in the process. MiXCR, applied by TCRdb to the 5' RACE reads, yields one record per CDR3 protein. The sample holds 300,000 to 350,000 distinct CDR3 sequences, 3.5% to 4.5% seen once. Concerning this clonotype itself: No antigen is known for it.

The specimen was PBMCs, collected 15 days after the yellow fever booster vaccination. This sequence was found in a man younger than 35 who received the YFV17D yellow fever vaccine.

The CDR3 coding sequence is TGCGCCAGCAGCCAAGATACGTGGACTCGAGGGTCAGATACGCAGTATTTT. This gives the protein CASSQDTWTRGSDTQYF. The chain combines TRBV4-1 with TRBJ2-3; tentative D call: TRBD2 (5 bases). V lost 0 bases and J 4 bases, leaving 17 bases between the germline ends. The CDR3 sequence is 17 residues long. Germline V gene lookup returns CDR1 MGHRA and CDR2 YSYEKL.